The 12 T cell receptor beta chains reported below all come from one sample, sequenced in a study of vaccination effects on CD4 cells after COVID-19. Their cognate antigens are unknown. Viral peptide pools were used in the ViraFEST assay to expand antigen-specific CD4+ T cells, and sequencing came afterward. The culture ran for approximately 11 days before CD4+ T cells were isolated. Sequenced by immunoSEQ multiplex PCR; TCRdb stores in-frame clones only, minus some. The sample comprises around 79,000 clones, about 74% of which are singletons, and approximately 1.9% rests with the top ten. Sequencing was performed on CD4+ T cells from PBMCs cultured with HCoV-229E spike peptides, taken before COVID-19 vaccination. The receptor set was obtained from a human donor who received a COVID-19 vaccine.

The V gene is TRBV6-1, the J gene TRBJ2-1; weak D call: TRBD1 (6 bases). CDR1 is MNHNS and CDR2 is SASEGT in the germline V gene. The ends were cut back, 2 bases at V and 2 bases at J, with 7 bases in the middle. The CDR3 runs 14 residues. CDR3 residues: CASSERGTYNEQFF. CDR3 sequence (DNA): TGTGCCAGCAGTGAAAGGGGGACCTACAATGAGCAGTTCTTC.

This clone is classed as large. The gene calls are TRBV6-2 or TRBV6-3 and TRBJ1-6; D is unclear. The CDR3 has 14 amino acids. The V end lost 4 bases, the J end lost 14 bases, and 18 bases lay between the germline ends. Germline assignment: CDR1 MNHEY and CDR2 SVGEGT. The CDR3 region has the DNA TGTGCCAGCAGTTCCCGGAGCGGCGGGGAGACCCTCCACTTT. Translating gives CASSSRSGGETLHF.

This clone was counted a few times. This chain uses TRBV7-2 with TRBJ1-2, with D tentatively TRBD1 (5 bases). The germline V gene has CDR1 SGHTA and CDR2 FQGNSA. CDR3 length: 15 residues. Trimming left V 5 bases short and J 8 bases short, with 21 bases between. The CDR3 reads CASSPRGGAPEGYTF. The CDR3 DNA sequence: TGTGCCAGCAGCCCACGGGGCGGTGCCCCGGAAGGCTACACCTTC.

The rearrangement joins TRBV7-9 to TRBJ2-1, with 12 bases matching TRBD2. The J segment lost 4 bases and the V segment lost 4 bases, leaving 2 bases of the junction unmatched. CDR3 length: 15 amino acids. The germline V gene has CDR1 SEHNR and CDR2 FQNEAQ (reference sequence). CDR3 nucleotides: TGTGCCAGCAGCTCGCTAGCGGGGGGGTACAATGAGCAGTTCTTC. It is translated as CASSSLAGGYNEQFF.

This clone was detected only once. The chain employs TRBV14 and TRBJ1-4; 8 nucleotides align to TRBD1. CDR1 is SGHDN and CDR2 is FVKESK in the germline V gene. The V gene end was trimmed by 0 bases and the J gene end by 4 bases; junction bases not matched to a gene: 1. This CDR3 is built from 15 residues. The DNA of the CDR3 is TGTGCCAGCAGCCAAGATGACAGGGGTAATGAAAAACTGTTTTTT. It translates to CASSQDDRGNEKLFF.

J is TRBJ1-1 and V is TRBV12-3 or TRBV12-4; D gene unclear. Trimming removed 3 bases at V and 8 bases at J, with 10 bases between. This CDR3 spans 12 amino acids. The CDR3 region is CASSFSRIEAFF. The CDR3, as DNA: TGTGCCAGCAGTTTTTCACGGATCGAAGCTTTCTTT.

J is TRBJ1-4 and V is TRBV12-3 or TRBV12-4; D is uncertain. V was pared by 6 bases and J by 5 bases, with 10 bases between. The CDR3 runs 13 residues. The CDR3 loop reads CASRMDGNEKLFF. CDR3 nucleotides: TGTGCCAGCAGAATGGACGGAAATGAAAAACTGTTTTTT.

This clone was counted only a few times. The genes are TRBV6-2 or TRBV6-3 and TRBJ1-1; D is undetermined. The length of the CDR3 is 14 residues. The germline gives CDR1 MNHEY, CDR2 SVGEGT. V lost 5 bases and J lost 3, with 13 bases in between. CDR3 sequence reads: CASSKLVRDTEAFF. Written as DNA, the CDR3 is TGTGCCAGCAGTAAACTTGTAAGGGACACTGAAGCTTTCTTT.

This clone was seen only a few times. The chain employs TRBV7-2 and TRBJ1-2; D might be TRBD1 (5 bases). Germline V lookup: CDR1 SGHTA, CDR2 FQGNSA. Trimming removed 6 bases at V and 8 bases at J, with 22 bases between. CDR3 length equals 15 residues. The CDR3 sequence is CASRENVGGAGGYTF. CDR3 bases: TGTGCCAGCAGGGAAAACGTGGGGGGAGCAGGGGGCTACACCTTC.

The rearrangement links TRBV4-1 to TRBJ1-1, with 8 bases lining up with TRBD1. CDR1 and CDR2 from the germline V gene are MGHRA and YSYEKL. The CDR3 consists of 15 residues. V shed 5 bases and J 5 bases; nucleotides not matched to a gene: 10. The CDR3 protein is CASSVSGGVGTEAFF. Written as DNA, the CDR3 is TGCGCCAGCAGCGTATCAGGGGGCGTAGGTACTGAAGCTTTCTTT.

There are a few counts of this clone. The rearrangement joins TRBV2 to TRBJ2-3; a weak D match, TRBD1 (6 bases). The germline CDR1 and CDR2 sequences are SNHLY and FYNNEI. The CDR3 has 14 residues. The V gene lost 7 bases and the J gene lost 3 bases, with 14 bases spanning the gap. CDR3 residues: CASTGHSQTDTQYF. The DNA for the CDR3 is TGTGCCAGCACGGGACACTCCCAAACAGATACGCAGTATTTT.

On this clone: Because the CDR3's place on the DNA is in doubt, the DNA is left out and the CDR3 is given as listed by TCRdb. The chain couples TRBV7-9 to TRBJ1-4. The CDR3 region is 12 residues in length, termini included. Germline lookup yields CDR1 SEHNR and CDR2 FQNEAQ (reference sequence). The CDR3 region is CASSFGDGKLFF.